This record looks at one T cell receptor (beta chain) sequence and its context. Its antigen is not identified. The data were taken from a study of cytomegalovirus exposure and HLA in healthy donors. General study findings and limits: Several top significant clusters appeared, in a later analysis, to be linked to common viral pathogens.

This CDR3 has 14 amino acids. Germline values: CDR1 SNHLY, CDR2 FYNNEI. With 7 bases clipped from V and 7 bases from J, the junction kept 9 bases outside the gene matches. PCR primers comprised 60 Vbeta and 13 Jbeta primers. This table comes from immunoSEQ multiplex PCR, and its TCRdb copy is limited to in-frame clones, with some not included. The table lists 75,000 to 100,000 clones, approximately 7.7% of them singletons. The receptor was isolated from a man in his fifties or sixties in good health and CMV-seronegative. The specimen was PBMCs. The V call is TRBV2, the J call TRBJ2-3; 9 nucleotides align to TRBD2. The CDR3 loop is CASTRGGQMNTQYF. Here the CDR3 DNA reads TGTGCCAGCACGCGGGGGGGCCAAATGAATACGCAGTATTTT.